Following are 12 T cell receptor beta chains from one sample sequenced in a study of T cell responses to AZD1222 COVID-19 vaccine. Profiling relied on immunoSEQ multiplex PCR, and the TCRdb table lists in-frame clones only, not all of them. The data contain over 110,000 clones, 85% to 90% of them singletons. The sequencing used peripheral blood, collected 28 days after the second AZD1222 dose. The receptors come from an adult who received the AZD1222 COVID-19 vaccine.

The rearrangement links TRBV6-2 or TRBV6-3 to TRBJ2-3; a possible D gene is TRBD1 (5 bases). From germline, CDR1 is MNHEY and CDR2 SVGEGT. This CDR3 is built from 15 residues. Trimming took 2 bases from V and 0 from J, leaving 9 bases between them. CDR3 sequence: CASSYRAGSTDTQYF. CDR3 DNA sequence: TGTGCCAGCAGTTACAGGGCAGGGAGCACAGATACGCAGTATTTT.

The chain recombines TRBV4-3 with TRBJ1-2; possibly TRBD1 for D (5 bases). V was pared by 0 bases and J by 0 bases, with 11 bases between. Germline V gene data show CDR1 as LGHNA and CDR2 as YSLEER. CDR3 length: 16 residues. The CDR3 bases are TGCGCCAGCAGCCAAGATCTAGGAGGGGCTAACTATGGCTACACCTTC. It encodes CASSQDLGGANYGYTF.

V gene TRBV28 combines with J gene TRBJ2-3; 7 bases align to TRBD2. The junction had 15 bases not matched to a gene; V was cut back by 3 bases and J by 0 bases. CDR3 size: 19 residues. Germline V gene lookup returns CDR1 MDHEN and CDR2 SYDVKM. The CDR3: CASSFDPGRGEFSTDTQYF. As DNA, the CDR3 is TGTGCCAGCAGTTTCGACCCTGGCCGGGGGGAATTTAGCACAGATACGCAGTATTTT.

This clone was counted a single time. V is TRBV6-6 and J is TRBJ2-3, with 12 bases that match TRBD2. Trimming at V came to 6 bases and at J to 4 bases, leaving 2 bases not matched to a gene. Germline V lookup: CDR1 MNHNY, CDR2 SVGAGI (reference sequence). The CDR3 runs 14 residues. This CDR3 reads CASRTSGGADTQYF. Written as DNA, the CDR3 is TGTGCCAGCAGGACTAGCGGGGGCGCAGATACGCAGTATTTT.

CDR3 sequence reads: CASSLWGGGNQETQYF. In nucleotides, the CDR3 is TGCGCCAGCAGCTTGTGGGGCGGGGGGAACCAAGAGACCCAGTACTTC. The rearrangement uses TRBV5-1 and TRBJ2-5; 8 positions agree with TRBD2. The germline V gene encodes CDR1 SGHRS and CDR2 YFSETQ. CDR3 size: 16 residues. V was pared by 1 base and J by 0 bases, with 5 bases of the junction left unmatched.

The CDR3 coding sequence is TGTGCCAGTACTTGGGGGAACACTGAAGCTTTCTTT. Protein sequence: CASTWGNTEAFF. V is TRBV19 and J is TRBJ1-1; D remains unclear. This CDR3 region has 12 residues. V was trimmed by 7 bases and J by 1 base, leaving 7 bases between them. Germline CDR1 and CDR2: LNHDA and SQIVND (reference sequence).

This sequence joins TRBV19 and TRBJ2-1; 10 bases are shared with TRBD1. CDR3 size: 15 residues. V dropped 6 bases and J dropped 4; count of bases not matched to a gene: 6. Germline V gene lookup returns CDR1 LNHDA and CDR2 SQIVND (reference sequence). The CDR3 loop is CASSQDRGSYNEQFF. For the CDR3, the DNA is TGTGCCAGTAGCCAGGACAGGGGGAGTTACAATGAGCAGTTCTTC.

This chain uses TRBV2 with TRBJ2-6; D is possibly TRBD2 (6 bases). The V gene lost 11 bases and the J gene lost 1 base, with 18 bases spanning the gap. Per the germline V gene, CDR1 is SNHLY and CDR2 is FYNNEI. This CDR3 contains 16 residues. The CDR3: CACPGEAKSGANVLTF. Written as DNA, the CDR3 is TGTGCCTGCCCGGGGGAGGCCAAATCTGGGGCCAACGTCCTGACTTTC.

This clone has just a few counts. The chain combines TRBV6-4 with TRBJ1-2, with 10 bases lining up with TRBD1. With 4 bases clipped from V and 6 bases from J, the junction kept 2 bases outside the gene matches. Germline V gene data show CDR1 as MRHNA and CDR2 as SNTAGT. The CDR3 runs 13 residues. The CDR3 DNA sequence: TGTGCCAGCAGTGCCGGGACAGGGGATGGCTACACCTTC. It translates to CASSAGTGDGYTF.

This clone has more than one count but fewer than ten. This rearrangement joins TRBV2 to TRBJ2-1, with D hard to call. Germline CDR1 is SNHLY and CDR2 is FYNNEI. The V end lost 4 bases, the J end lost 4 bases, and 8 bases lay between the germline ends. CDR3 length: 13 amino acids. The CDR3, as DNA: TGTGCCAGCAGTGTTTACCTGTACAATGAGCAGTTCTTC. Protein sequence: CASSVYLYNEQFF. The whole variable domain, remainder taken from reference TRBV2 and TRBJ2-1, is EPEVTQTPSHQVTQMGQEVILRCVPISNHLYFYWYRQILGQKVEFLVSFYNNEISEKSEIFDDQFSVERPDGSNFTLKIRSTKLEDSAMYFCASSVYLYNEQFFGPGTRLTVL.

The CDR3 sequence is CASRRTGLGGDEQFF. The CDR3, as DNA: TGTGCCAGCAGGAGGACGGGACTCGGGGGCGATGAGCAGTTCTTC. The V gene is TRBV28, the J gene TRBJ2-1; D may match TRBD1 or TRBD2 (6 bases each). Germline V lookup: CDR1 MDHEN, CDR2 SYDVKM. The CDR3 has 15 amino acids. Trimming stripped 6 bases from V and 8 bases from J, with 20 bases between.

The chain recombines TRBV6-6 with TRBJ2-1; D call uncertain. CDR3 length equals 14 residues. The germline V gene encodes CDR1 MNHNY and CDR2 SVGAGI (reference sequence). The V end was cut by 5 bases, the J end by 5 bases, with 13 bases between. The CDR3 DNA sequence: TGTGCCAGCAGTCCTAGGATCCAACACAATGAGCAGTTCTTC. This translates into CASSPRIQHNEQFF.